The present T cell receptor beta chain was sequenced within a study of response to subunit inactivated influenza vaccine. Study-level results: With each seasonal influenza vaccination, the authors suggested, few new T cells are recruited.

As for this clonotype: Its target is unknown.

The CDR3 is 16 residues long. The germline V gene encodes CDR1 LGHDT and CDR2 YNNKEL (reference sequence). Deletions cut 3 bases from V and 3 bases from J, with 15 bases between. One entry per CDR3 protein results from TCRdb running MiXCR on the RT-PCR reads. The repertoire includes approximately 480,000 distinct CDR3 sequences, roughly 9.7% of them detected once, and about 12% sits in the top ten. Sequenced here: PBMCs from blood, sampled more than 35 days after vaccination. The chain employs TRBV3-1 and TRBJ2-4, with TRBD2 as a possible D gene (6 bases). The clonotype comes from a man between 50 and 59 years old who received an inactivated influenza vaccine. The CDR3 bases are TGTGCCAGCAGCCACGCGGGGCGTCTGGGCAAAAACATTCAGTACTTC. Translating it yields CASSHAGRLGKNIQYF.